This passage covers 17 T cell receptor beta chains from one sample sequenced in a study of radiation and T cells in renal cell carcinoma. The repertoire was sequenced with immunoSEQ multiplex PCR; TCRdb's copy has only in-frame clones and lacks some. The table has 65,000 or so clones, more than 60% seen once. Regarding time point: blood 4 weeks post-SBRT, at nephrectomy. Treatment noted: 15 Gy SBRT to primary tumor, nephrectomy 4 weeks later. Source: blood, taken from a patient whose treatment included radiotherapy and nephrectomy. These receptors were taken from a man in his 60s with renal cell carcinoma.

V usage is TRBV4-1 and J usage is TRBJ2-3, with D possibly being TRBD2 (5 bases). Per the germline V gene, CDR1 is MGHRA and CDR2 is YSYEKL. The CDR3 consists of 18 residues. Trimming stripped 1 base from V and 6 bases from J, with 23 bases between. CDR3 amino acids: CASSQGILSRRGKDTQYF. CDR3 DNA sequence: TGCGCCAGCAGCCAAGGAATATTGTCACGCCGGGGTAAGGATACGCAGTATTTT.

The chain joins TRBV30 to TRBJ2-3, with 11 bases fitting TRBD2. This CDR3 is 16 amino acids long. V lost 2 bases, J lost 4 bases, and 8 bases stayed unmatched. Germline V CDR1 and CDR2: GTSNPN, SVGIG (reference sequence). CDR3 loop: CAWSTQLAGVPDTQYF. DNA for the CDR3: TGTGCCTGGAGTACCCAACTAGCGGGAGTTCCAGATACGCAGTATTTT.

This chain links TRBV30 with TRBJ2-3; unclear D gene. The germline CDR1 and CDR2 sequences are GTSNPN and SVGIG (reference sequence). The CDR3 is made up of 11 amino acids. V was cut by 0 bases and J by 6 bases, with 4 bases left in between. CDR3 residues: CAWSVSDTQYF. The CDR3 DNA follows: TGTGCCTGGAGTGTATCCGATACGCAGTATTTT.

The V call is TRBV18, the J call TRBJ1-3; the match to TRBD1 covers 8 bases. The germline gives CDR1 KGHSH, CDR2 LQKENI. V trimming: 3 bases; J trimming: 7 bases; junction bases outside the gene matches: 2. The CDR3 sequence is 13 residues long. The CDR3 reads CASSPDRDNTIYF. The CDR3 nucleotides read TGTGCCAGCTCACCGGACAGGGACAACACCATATATTTT.

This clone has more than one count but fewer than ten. CDR3 in DNA: TGCGCCAGCAGCCAAGATCCCAGCGACTATTACGAGCAGTACTTC. As protein: CASSQDPSDYYEQYF. V is TRBV4-3 and J is TRBJ2-7; D possibly corresponds to TRBD2 (5 bases). This CDR3 spans 15 amino acids. V shed 0 bases and J shed 4 bases, with 13 bases lying between them. Germline V lookup: CDR1 LGHNA, CDR2 YSLEER.

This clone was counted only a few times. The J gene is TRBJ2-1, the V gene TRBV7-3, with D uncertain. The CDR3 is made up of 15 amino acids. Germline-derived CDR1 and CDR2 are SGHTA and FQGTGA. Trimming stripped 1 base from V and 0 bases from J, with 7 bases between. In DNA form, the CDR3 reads TGTGCCAGCAGCTTAAGTCCAAGCTCCTACAATGAGCAGTTCTTC. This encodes CASSLSPSSYNEQFF.

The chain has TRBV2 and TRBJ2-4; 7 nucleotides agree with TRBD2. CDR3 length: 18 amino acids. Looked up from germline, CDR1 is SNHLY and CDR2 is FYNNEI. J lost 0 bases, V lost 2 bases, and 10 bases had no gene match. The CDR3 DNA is TGTGCCAGCAGTGAAATGGCGGGAGTGGGTTTAGCCAAAAACATTCAGTACTTC. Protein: CASSEMAGVGLAKNIQYF.

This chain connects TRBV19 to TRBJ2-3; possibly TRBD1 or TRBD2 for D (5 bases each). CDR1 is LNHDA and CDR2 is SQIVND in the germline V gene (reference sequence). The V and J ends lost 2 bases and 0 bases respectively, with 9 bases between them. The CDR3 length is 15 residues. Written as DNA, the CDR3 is TGTGCCAGTAGTATAAGAGGGGAGAGCACAGATACGCAGTATTTT. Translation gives CASSIRGESTDTQYF.

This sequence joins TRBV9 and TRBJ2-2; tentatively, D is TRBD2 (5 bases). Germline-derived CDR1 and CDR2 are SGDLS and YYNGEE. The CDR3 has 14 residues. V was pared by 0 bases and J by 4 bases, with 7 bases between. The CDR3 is CASSVGTPTGELFF. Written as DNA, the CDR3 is TGTGCCAGCAGCGTAGGGACTCCCACCGGGGAGCTGTTTTTT.

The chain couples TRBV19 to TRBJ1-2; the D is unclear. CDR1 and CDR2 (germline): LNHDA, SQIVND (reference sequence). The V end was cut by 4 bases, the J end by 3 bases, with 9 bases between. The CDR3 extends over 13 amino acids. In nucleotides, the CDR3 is TGTGCCAGTAGTACGCCCCTCCACTATGGCTACACCTTC. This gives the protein CASSTPLHYGYTF.

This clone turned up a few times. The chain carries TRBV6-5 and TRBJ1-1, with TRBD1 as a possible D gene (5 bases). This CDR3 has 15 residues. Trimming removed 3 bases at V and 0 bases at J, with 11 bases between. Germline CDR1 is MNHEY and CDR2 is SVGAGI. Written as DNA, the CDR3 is TGTGCCAGCAGTTATGAGGGGCCGATGAACACTGAAGCTTTCTTT. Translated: CASSYEGPMNTEAFF.

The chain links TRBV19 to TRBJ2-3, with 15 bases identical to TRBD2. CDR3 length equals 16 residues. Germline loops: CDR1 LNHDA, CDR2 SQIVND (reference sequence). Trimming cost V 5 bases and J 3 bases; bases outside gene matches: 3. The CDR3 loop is CASSRTSGGATDTQYF. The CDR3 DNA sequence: TGTGCCAGTAGTCGGACTAGCGGGGGGGCGACAGATACGCAGTATTTT. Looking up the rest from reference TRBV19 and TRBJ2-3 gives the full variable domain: DGGITQSPKYLFRKEGQNVTLSCEQNLNHDAMYWYRQDPGQGLRLIYYSQIVNDFQKGDIAEGYSVSREKKESFPLTVTSAQKNPTAFYLCASSRTSGGATDTQYFGPGTRLTVL.

In nucleotides, the CDR3 is TGTGCCAGCTCACCACCGGGAGTTGCAGGGTGGAAGTTAGAGACCCAGTACTTC. This encodes CASSPPGVAGWKLETQYF. The rearrangement uses TRBV18 and TRBJ2-5; perhaps D is TRBD1 or TRBD2 (5 bases each). CDR1 and CDR2 (germline): KGHSH, LQKENI. Between the trimmed V and J ends, which lost 0 bases and 4 bases, there was a span of 21 bases. This CDR3 is 18 amino acids long.

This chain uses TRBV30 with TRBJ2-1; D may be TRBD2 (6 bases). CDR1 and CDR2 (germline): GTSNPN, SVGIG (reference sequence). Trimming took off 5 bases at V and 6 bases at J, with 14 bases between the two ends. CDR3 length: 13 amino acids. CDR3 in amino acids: CAWVTGGLNEQFF. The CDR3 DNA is TGTGCCTGGGTAACCGGAGGGCTCAATGAGCAGTTCTTC.

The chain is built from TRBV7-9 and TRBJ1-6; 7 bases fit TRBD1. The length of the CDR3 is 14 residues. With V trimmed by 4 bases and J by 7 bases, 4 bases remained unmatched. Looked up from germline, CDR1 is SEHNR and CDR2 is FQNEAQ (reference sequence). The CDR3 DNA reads TGTGCCAGCAGCTCGGGACAGACAAATTCACCCCTCCACTTT. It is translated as CASSSGQTNSPLHF. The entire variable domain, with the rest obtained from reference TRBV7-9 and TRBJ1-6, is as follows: DTGVSQNPRHKITKRGQNVTFRCDPISEHNRLYWYRQTLGQGPEFLTYFQNEAQLEKSRLLSDRFSAERPKGSFSTLEIQRTEQGDSAMYLCASSSGQTNSPLHFGNGTRLTVT.

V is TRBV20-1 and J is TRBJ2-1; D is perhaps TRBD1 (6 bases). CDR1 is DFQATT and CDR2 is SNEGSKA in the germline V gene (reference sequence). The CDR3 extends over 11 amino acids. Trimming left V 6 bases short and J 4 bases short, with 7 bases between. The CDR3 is CSAQGYNEQFF. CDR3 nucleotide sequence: TGCAGTGCCCAGGGGTACAATGAGCAGTTCTTC.

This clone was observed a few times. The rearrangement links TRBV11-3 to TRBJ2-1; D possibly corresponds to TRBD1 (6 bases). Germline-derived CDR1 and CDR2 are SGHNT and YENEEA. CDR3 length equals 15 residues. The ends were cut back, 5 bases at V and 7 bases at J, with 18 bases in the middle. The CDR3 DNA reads TGTGCCAGCAGCCCGCCCCTACCAGGGGTGAATGAGCAGTTCTTC. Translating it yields CASSPPLPGVNEQFF. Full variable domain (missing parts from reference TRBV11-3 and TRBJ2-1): EAGVVQSPRYKIIEKKQPVAFWCNPISGHNTLYWYLQNLGQGPELLIRYENEEAVDDSQLPKDRFSAERLKGVDSTLKIQPAELGDSAVYLCASSPPLPGVNEQFFGPGTRLTVL.